This T cell receptor beta chain was documented in a study of T-cell reconstitution after alpha-beta-depleted transplantation in children. Trimming took off 4 bases at V and 3 bases at J, with 7 bases between the two ends. Germline V gene sequence: CDR1 LGHDT, CDR2 YNNKEL (reference sequence). The CDR3 loop spans 13 amino acids. Study-wide results and caveats: Counts and diversity of T cells one year after transplant came mostly from newly produced T cells. The study traced high day-60 TCRbeta diversity in some patients to surviving recipient T cells and thymic progenitors.

This clonotype was counted at least ten times. The antigen remains unidentified. Using unique molecular identifiers, the investigators prepared the TCRbeta library. TCRdb re-called the PCR reads with MiXCR, one entry per CDR3 protein. The profile shows roughly 280,000 distinct CDR3 sequences, roughly 10% of them singletons. The chain joins TRBV3-1 to TRBJ2-4; no clear D gene. The sample consisted of peripheral blood, taken 180 days after TCRalphabeta/CD19-depleted stem cell transplant. The TCR sequence derives from a male patient aged 2 to 10 who had a stem cell transplant for chronic granulomatous disease, so the T cells may come from the graft donor. The chain's CDR3 is CASSLKVKNIQYF. The CDR3, as DNA: TGTGCCAGCAGCCTAAAAGTCAAAAACATTCAGTACTTC.